The clone carrying this TCR beta chain was observed a single time. Its antigen is as yet unknown. The data are from a study of cytomegalovirus exposure and HLA in healthy donors. Study information: Previous work identified 120 million or so unique TCR beta sequences from around 180 million T cells. Notes on the study in general: Most TCR beta V segments were productive about 90% or about 30% of the time in an earlier analysis. Excluded: some indistinguishable V segments such as TRBV6-2 and TRBV6-3.

V was clipped by 2 bases and J by 6 bases, with 10 bases between them. Germline assignment: CDR1 MNHEY and CDR2 SMNVEV (reference sequence). The CDR3 totals 13 residues. The PCR had 60 Vbeta and 13 Jbeta primers. Clones were read by immunoSEQ multiplex PCR, and TCRdb kept only the in-frame ones, dropping some. Found here are 150,000 to 200,000 clones, 76% of them singletons; the top ten hold 2% to 2.5%. The receptor was derived from a woman between 25 and 40 years old in good health and CMV-seropositive. Sample: PBMCs. V and J are TRBV27 and TRBJ2-5, with D perhaps TRBD1 (6 bases). In DNA, the CDR3 is TGTGCCAGCAGTTTAGGCAGGGGAAAGACCCAGTACTTC. The encoded protein is CASSLGRGKTQYF.